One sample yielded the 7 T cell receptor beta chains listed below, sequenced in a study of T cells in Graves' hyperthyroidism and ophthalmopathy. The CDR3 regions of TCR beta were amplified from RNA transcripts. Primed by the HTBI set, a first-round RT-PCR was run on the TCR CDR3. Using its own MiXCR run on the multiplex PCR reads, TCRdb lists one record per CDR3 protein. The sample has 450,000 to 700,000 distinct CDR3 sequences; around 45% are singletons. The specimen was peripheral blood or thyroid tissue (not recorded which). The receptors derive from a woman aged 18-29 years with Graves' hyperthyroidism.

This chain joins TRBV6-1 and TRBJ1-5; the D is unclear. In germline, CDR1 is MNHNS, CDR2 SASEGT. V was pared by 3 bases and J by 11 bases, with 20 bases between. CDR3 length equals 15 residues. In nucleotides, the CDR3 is TGTGCCAGCAGTGATCTAGCGGGAGGGCCGGAGACCCAGCATTTT. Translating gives CASSDLAGGPETQHF.

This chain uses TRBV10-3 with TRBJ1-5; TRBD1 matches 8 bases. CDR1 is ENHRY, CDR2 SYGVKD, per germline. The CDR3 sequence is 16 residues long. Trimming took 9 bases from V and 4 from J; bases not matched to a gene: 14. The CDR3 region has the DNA TGTGCCATGAACCCGGACAGGGAGGGAGGGAATCAGCCCCAGCATTTT. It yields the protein CAMNPDREGGNQPQHF.

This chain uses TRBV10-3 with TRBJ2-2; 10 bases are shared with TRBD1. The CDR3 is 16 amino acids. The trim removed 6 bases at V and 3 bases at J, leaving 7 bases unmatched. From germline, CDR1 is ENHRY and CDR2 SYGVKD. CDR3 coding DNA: TGTGCCATCAGGGACAGGGGGAAGGTGGACACCGGGGAGCTGTTTTTT. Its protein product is CAIRDRGKVDTGELFF.

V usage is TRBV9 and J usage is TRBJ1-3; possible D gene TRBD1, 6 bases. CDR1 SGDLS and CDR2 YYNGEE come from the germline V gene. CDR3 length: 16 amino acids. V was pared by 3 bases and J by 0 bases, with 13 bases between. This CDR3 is CASSASWGASGNTIYF. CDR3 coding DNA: TGTGCCAGCAGCGCCAGCTGGGGGGCCTCTGGAAACACCATATATTTT. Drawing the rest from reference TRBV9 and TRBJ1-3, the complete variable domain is DSGVTQTPKHLITATGQRVTLRCSPRSGDLSVYWYQQSLDQGLQFLIQYYNGEERAKGNILERFSAQQFPDLHSELNLSSLELGDSALYFCASSASWGASGNTIYFGEGSWLTVV.

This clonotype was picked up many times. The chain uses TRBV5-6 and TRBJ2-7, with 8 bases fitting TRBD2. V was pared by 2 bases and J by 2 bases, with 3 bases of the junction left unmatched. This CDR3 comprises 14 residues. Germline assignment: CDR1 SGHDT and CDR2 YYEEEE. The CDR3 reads CASSLLAVTYEQYF. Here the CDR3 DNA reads TGTGCCAGCAGCTTACTAGCGGTTACCTACGAGCAGTACTTC.

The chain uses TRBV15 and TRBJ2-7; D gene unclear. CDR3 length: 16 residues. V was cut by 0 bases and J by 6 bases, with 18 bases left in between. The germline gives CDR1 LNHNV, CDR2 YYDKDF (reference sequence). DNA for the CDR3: TGTGCCACCAGCAGAGATGAGGAACAGAGGCTGCTCGAGCAGTACTTC. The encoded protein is CATSRDEEQRLLEQYF.

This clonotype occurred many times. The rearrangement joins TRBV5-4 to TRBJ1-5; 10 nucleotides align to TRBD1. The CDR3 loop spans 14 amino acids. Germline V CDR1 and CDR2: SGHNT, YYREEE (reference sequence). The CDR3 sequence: CALIPGQGNQPQHF. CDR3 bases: TGTGCACTAATCCCGGGACAGGGGAATCAGCCCCAGCATTTT.